These 26 T cell receptor beta chains were all obtained from the same sample, sequenced in a study of post-analysis software for immune sequencing data. Overall study results and limits: Roughly 5 TRBV segments (TRBV5-6, TRBV5-1 and TRBV20-1 among them) occurred more frequently in patients than in controls.

Libraries were made from TCR beta cDNA, and they carried unique molecular identifiers. TCRdb analysed the PCR reads with MiXCR anew, one entry per CDR3 protein. This table holds roughly 400,000 distinct CDR3 sequences, less than 40% found once. Their target antigens are unknown. Sequencing used blood. These receptors were taken from a girl aged 2 to 10 with multiple sclerosis.

This clonotype has only a few counts. V usage is TRBV20-1 and J usage is TRBJ2-1; 7 bases fit TRBD1. V dropped 1 base and J dropped 2; count of bases not matched to a gene: 5. The CDR3 sequence is 15 residues long. CDR1 is DFQATT and CDR2 is SNEGSKA in the germline V gene (reference sequence). CDR3 nucleotide sequence: TGCAGTGCTAGAGGAGGGACAGTCACCTACAATGAGCAGTTCTTC. Its protein product is CSARGGTVTYNEQFF.

The genes are TRBV10-3 and TRBJ2-1; D might be TRBD2 (5 bases). This CDR3 has 13 residues. Germline V gene data show CDR1 as ENHRY and CDR2 as SYGVKD. Trimming took off 6 bases at V and 8 bases at J, with 14 bases between the two ends. Written as DNA, the CDR3 is TGTGCCATCAGGACTTCCGTGGAGGATGAGCAGTTCTTC. The encoded protein is CAIRTSVEDEQFF.

This clonotype was observed a few times. This chain connects TRBV7-9 to TRBJ2-7; a possible D gene is TRBD2 (5 bases). Germline assignment: CDR1 SEHNR and CDR2 FQNEAQ (reference sequence). Trimming shortened V by 6 bases and J by 6 bases, and 9 bases separated the two germline ends. The CDR3 runs 11 residues. CDR3 nucleotides: TGTGCCAGCAGTTATGGAGGCGAGCAGTACTTC. This encodes CASSYGGEQYF.

The chain recombines TRBV10-3 with TRBJ2-1; 7 nucleotides match TRBD2. The junction had 3 bases not matched to a gene; V was cut back by 4 bases and J by 3 bases. The CDR3 is 14 amino acids. Germline V gene data show CDR1 as ENHRY and CDR2 as SYGVKD. In DNA, the CDR3 is TGTGCCATCAGTGGCGGGGGTTACTACAATGAGCAGTTCTTC. Translation gives CAISGGGYYNEQFF.

This chain joins TRBV5-6 and TRBJ2-4, with TRBD1 matching 8 bases. V lost 5 bases, J lost 6 bases, and 10 bases stayed unmatched. From germline, CDR1 is SGHDT and CDR2 YYEEEE. The CDR3 is made up of 15 amino acids. CDR3 residues: CASSSPHRGRNIQYF. Here the CDR3 DNA reads TGTGCCAGCAGTTCACCCCACAGGGGGAGAAACATTCAGTACTTC. Using reference TRBV5-6 and TRBJ2-4 for the parts outside the CDR3, the full variable domain is DAGVTQSPTHLIKTRGQQVTLRCSPKSGHDTVSWYQQALGQGPQFIFQYYEEEERQRGNFPDRFSGHQFPNYSSELNVNALLLGDSALYLCASSSPHRGRNIQYFGAGTRLSVL.

The gene calls are TRBV28 and TRBJ2-5, with D possibly TRBD2 on 6 matching bases. CDR1 and CDR2 (germline): MDHEN, SYDVKM. Trimming cost V 3 bases and J 5 bases, with 13 bases left between them. This CDR3 spans 14 amino acids. The CDR3 here is CASSFSLAWETQYF. In nucleotides, the CDR3 is TGTGCCAGCAGTTTCTCCCTAGCGTGGGAGACCCAGTACTTC.

The V gene is TRBV20-1, the J gene TRBJ1-2, with 7 bases aligning to TRBD1. This CDR3 comprises 12 residues. With V trimmed by 8 bases and J by 4 bases, 7 bases remained unmatched. Germline CDR1 DFQATT, CDR2 SNEGSKA (reference sequence). The CDR3 region has the DNA TGCAGTTTGTCCACAGGGGTCTATGGCTACACCTTC. Residues: CSLSTGVYGYTF.

The chain combines TRBV2 with TRBJ2-7, with TRBD1 matching 11 bases. Germline lookup yields CDR1 SNHLY and CDR2 FYNNEI. V shed 4 bases, J shed 2 bases, and the junction held 4 bases outside the gene matches. The length of the CDR3 is 15 residues. The CDR3 protein is CASSVDRGRTYEQYF. In nucleotides, the CDR3 is TGTGCCAGCAGTGTGGACAGGGGGCGAACCTACGAGCAGTACTTC.

The chain is built from TRBV28 and TRBJ1-4; 7 positions agree with TRBD1. This CDR3 is 14 amino acids long. The germline V gene encodes CDR1 MDHEN and CDR2 SYDVKM. With 5 bases clipped from V and 4 bases from J, the junction kept 4 bases outside the gene matches. This CDR3 reads CASSETGFNEKLFF. DNA of the CDR3: TGTGCCAGCAGTGAGACAGGGTTTAATGAAAAACTGTTTTTT.

This chain joins TRBV4-2 and TRBJ2-1, with 7 bases identical to TRBD2. Germline CDR1 is LGHNA and CDR2 is YNFKEQ. The CDR3 is made up of 14 amino acids. With V trimmed by 7 bases and J by 7 bases, 10 bases remained unmatched. The CDR3 loop reads CASKPELAENEQFF. DNA for the CDR3: TGTGCCAGCAAACCGGAGCTAGCGGAGAATGAGCAGTTCTTC.

This chain links TRBV5-1 with TRBJ2-5, with 9 bases lining up with TRBD1. The J call may not be correct, given that the DNA end is closer to TRBJ2-7. The CDR3 is 14 residues long. Germline CDR1 is SGHRS and CDR2 is YFSETQ. The CDR3, as DNA: TGCGCCAGCAGCTTACAGGGGGCGCGGAACGAGCAGTACTTC. Protein product: CASSLQGARNEQYF.

The chain joins TRBV6-4 to TRBJ1-5, with D possibly TRBD1 on 5 matching bases. The CDR3 has 13 residues. V lost 4 bases to trimming and J lost 6 bases, with 10 bases between them. Germline CDR1 reads MRHNA; CDR2 reads SNTAGT. CDR3 sequence: CASSARAGQPQHF. In nucleotides, the CDR3 is TGTGCCAGCAGTGCCAGGGCGGGTCAGCCCCAGCATTTT.

This clonotype was counted between two and nine times. The chain couples TRBV6-2 or TRBV6-3 to TRBJ1-5; D perhaps matches TRBD1 (6 bases). V was shortened by 5 bases and J by 7 bases, with 21 bases between the two germline ends. In germline, CDR1 is MNHEY, CDR2 SVGEGT. The CDR3 sequence is 16 residues long. The chain's CDR3 is CASSKGTIRSGQPQHF. The DNA of the CDR3 is TGTGCCAGCAGTAAGGGGACAATCCGGAGTGGGCAGCCCCAGCATTTT.

This clonotype appeared once. The chain joins TRBV12-3 or TRBV12-4 to TRBJ1-1; D ambiguous. V was shortened by 6 bases and J by 3 bases, with 5 bases between the two germline ends. CDR3 size: 11 residues. Written as DNA, the CDR3 is TGTGCCAGCAGCGGGTACACTGAAGCTTTCTTT. Translating gives CASSGYTEAFF.

This clonotype was counted a few times. CDR3 sequence reads: CSVEYSSPAQYF. Written as DNA, the CDR3 is TGCAGCGTTGAGTACAGCTCGCCGGCGCAGTATTTT. V usage is TRBV29-1 and J usage is TRBJ2-3; D is ambiguous. Germline assignment: CDR1 SQVTM and CDR2 ANQGSEA. Trimming pared 3 bases from V and 10 bases from J, leaving 14 bases between. The CDR3 runs 12 residues.

The CDR3 loop is CASSLEGRQGWTEAFF. The CDR3 DNA reads TGCGCCAGCAGCTTGGAAGGTCGACAGGGGTGGACTGAAGCTTTCTTT. This sequence joins TRBV5-1 and TRBJ1-1; the match to TRBD1 covers 8 bases. CDR1 and CDR2 from the germline V gene are SGHRS and YFSETQ. The CDR3 runs to 16 residues. The V and J ends lost 0 bases and 5 bases, in that order; junction bases with no gene match: 9.

As regards this clonotype: One end of the junction varies from germline; a read error may be responsible. This rearrangement joins TRBV28 to TRBJ2-3, with D perhaps matching TRBD1 or TRBD2 (6 bases each). The CDR3 contains 15 residues. Germline V CDR1 and CDR2: MDHEN, SYDVKM. Written as DNA, the CDR3 is TGTGCTAGCAGTTTAGGGGGGAGACCCACAGATACGCAGTATTTT. Translation: CASSLGGRPTDTQYF.

The rearrangement uses TRBV7-2 and TRBJ2-7, with a possible D match to TRBD1 (5 bases). This CDR3 comprises 16 residues. V lost 1 base, J lost 0 bases, and 13 bases lay in between. Germline CDR1 SGHTA, CDR2 FQGNSA. The CDR3 nucleotides read TGTGCCAGCAGCTTAGTCTCAGGGCGTCGCTCCTACGAGCAGTACTTC. Translating gives CASSLVSGRRSYEQYF.

The chain has TRBV5-5 and TRBJ1-2, with 7 nucleotides matching TRBD1. V lost 1 base, J lost 7 bases, and 4 bases stayed unmatched. The CDR3 contains 13 residues. The germline V gene encodes CDR1 SGHKS and CDR2 YYEKEE (reference sequence). CDR3 in DNA: TGTGCCAGCAGCTTGTCAGGGGACAGTGGCTACACCTTC. This translates into CASSLSGDSGYTF.

V is TRBV4-1 and J is TRBJ2-7, with TRBD2 matching 7 bases. V lost 4 bases and J lost 6; bases outside the gene matches: 9. Germline values: CDR1 MGHRA, CDR2 YSYEKL. This CDR3 comprises 14 residues. CDR3 in DNA: TGCGCCAGCAGCCCCCTCATGGGGGGGGGCGAGCAGTACTTC. Residues: CASSPLMGGGEQYF.

In this sample, this clonotype turned up a few times. The chain has TRBV13 and TRBJ1-1, with no clear D. There are 13 residues in the CDR3. V lost 2 bases to trimming and J lost 6 bases, with 10 bases between them. In germline, CDR1 is PRHDT, CDR2 FYEKMQ (reference sequence). Written as DNA, the CDR3 is TGTGCCAGCAGCTTAAAAGGGCAGCCTGAAGCTTTCTTT. It specifies CASSLKGQPEAFF.

V and J are TRBV14 and TRBJ1-2; no clear D. Germline V gene sequence: CDR1 SGHDN, CDR2 FVKESK. Trimming stripped 3 bases from V and 4 bases from J, with 12 bases between. There are 14 residues in the CDR3. DNA of the CDR3: TGTGCCAGCAGCCAGTCACAGCTATTCTATGGCTACACCTTC. Protein: CASSQSQLFYGYTF.

V and J are TRBV4-1 and TRBJ1-6; TRBD1 matches 7 bases. CDR1 is MGHRA and CDR2 is YSYEKL in the germline V gene. The CDR3 spans 15 residues. J was trimmed by 10 bases and V by 4 bases; bases with no gene match: 10. This CDR3 reads CASSRLTGLGSPLHF. The CDR3 bases are TGCGCCAGCAGCCGCTTGACAGGGCTTGGATCACCCCTCCACTTT.

This clonotype was observed a few times. The chain couples TRBV29-1 to TRBJ2-1; TRBD2 agrees at 12 bases. CDR3 length: 17 amino acids. The V gene end was trimmed by 5 bases and the J gene end by 6 bases; junction bases not matched to a gene: 14. Per germline, CDR1 SQVTM and CDR2 ANQGSEA. The CDR3 sequence: CSVLTDWTSGISNEQFF. CDR3 DNA: TGCAGCGTTCTGACCGACTGGACTAGCGGGATTAGCAATGAGCAGTTCTTC.

The V call is TRBV28, the J call TRBJ2-1, with 7 bases aligning to TRBD2. The J call may be faulty, since TRBJ2-7 better matches the DNA end. Germline V CDR1 and CDR2: MDHEN, SYDVKM. This CDR3 has 14 amino acids. This chain's CDR3 is CASSQRDFYNEQYF. In DNA, the CDR3 is TGTGCCAGCAGCCAGCGGGACTTCTACAATGAGCAGTACTTC.

The chain links TRBV20-1 to TRBJ1-1; D not resolved. The V end was cut by 2 bases, the J end by 0 bases, with 7 bases between. Germline loops: CDR1 DFQATT, CDR2 SNEGSKA (reference sequence). The CDR3 has 13 amino acids. CDR3 amino acids: CSARSPMNTEAFF. As DNA, the CDR3 is TGCAGTGCTAGATCTCCGATGAACACTGAAGCTTTCTTT.